The 5 T cell receptor beta chains in this list originate from one sample, sequenced in a study of tumor-infiltrating lymphocytes in primary liver carcinoma. With around 490 ng total RNA as template and a constant-region primer, TCR beta cDNA was made. Generation of the TCR beta libraries relied on three nested multiplex PCR rounds using slightly modified ARM-PCR. The first two PCR rounds used TRBV1-TRBV30 primers with a Cbeta primer, roughly 10 cycles each. A single record per CDR3 protein comes from TCRdb applying MiXCR to the multiplex PCR reads. The sample lists under 110,000 distinct CDR3 sequences, around two thirds occurring once. Extraction of RNA together with DNA used roughly 18-32 mg of unsorted bulk tissue. Source material: liver tumor tissue from sampling region 2. Regarding subset: tumor region T2, inferior pole. The receptors were gathered from an older woman with primary liver carcinoma and hepatitis B virus infection.

A note on this clonotype: A read error may produce the germline difference seen at one junction end. The CDR3 DNA sequence: TGTACCAGCGGCCCAAGGACTAGAACACAAGAGACAAAGTACTTC. Translation: CTSGPRTRTQETKYF. The gene calls are TRBV11-2 and TRBJ2-5; 7 nucleotides line up with TRBD2. Germline CDR1 SGHAT, CDR2 FQNNGV. There are 15 residues in the CDR3.

Turning to this clonotype: The junction departs from germline at one end; a sequencing error may be responsible. The V and J genes are TRBV13 and TRBJ2-2; the D gene could be TRBD1 or TRBD2 (5 bases each). This CDR3 has 15 amino acids. The germline gives CDR1 PRHDT, CDR2 FYEKMQ (reference sequence). The CDR3 region is CSSKRGRGRTGELFF. CDR3 DNA: TGTTCCAGCAAGAGGGGAAGGGGAAGAACCGGGGAGCTGTTTTTT. Complete variable domain (other parts from reference TRBV13 and TRBJ2-2): AAGVIQSPRHLIKEKRETATLKCYPIPRHDTVYWYQQGPGQDPQFLISFYEKMQSDKGSIPDRFSAQQFSDYHSELNMSSLELGDSALYFCSSKRGRGRTGELFFGEGSRLTVL.

A remark on this clonotype: A read error may be the cause here, since a much bigger clone is one base away. V usage is TRBV7-9 and J usage is TRBJ1-1; TRBD1 aligns across 8 bases. Germline CDR1 SEHNR, CDR2 FQNEAQ (reference sequence). There are 16 residues in the CDR3. CDR3: CASSLRAGGDDTEALF. The CDR3, as DNA: TGTGCCAGCAGCTTAAGGGCAGGGGGCGATGACACTGAAGCTTTATTT.

This clonotype was seen a few times. A single base separates this from a much larger clone, so it may be a read error. The J gene is TRBJ2-1, the V gene TRBV10-1; D ambiguous. Germline CDR1 reads WNHNN; CDR2 reads SYGVQD (reference sequence). The CDR3 is 8 residues long. As DNA, the CDR3 is TGCGCCAGCAGGAACCAGCTCTTC. Its translation is CASRNQLF.

About this clonotype: No conserved phenylalanine or tryptophan ends this CDR3, so it is likely a read error. The DNA is left out, because the CDR3 cannot be placed on it with certainty; the CDR3 is given as TCRdb lists it. The chain uses TRBV11-2 and TRBJ2-1; the table's D gene call, TRBD2, was not cross checked with the DNA. The germline gives CDR1 SGHAT, CDR2 FQNNGV. The CDR3 is 17 amino acids long, termini counted. CDR3 protein: CASSLGLLAEGPNEQLL.